This T cell receptor (beta chain) was recovered during a study of cytomegalovirus exposure and HLA in healthy donors. Study-wide context: The study's early data release held some 85 million unique TCRs from HLA-typed donors.

Notes on the study in general: In a later analysis, HLA-associated TCR beta chains were more clonally expanded than equally common others. TCR beta V segments were, for the most part, productive about 87% or about 30% of the time in an earlier analysis. Later, an analysis found that common viral pathogens appeared to be linked with several of the most significant clusters.

Trimming took 2 bases from V and 5 from J, leaving 18 bases between them. This CDR3 has 16 amino acids. Per the germline V gene, CDR1 is MNHNS and CDR2 is SASEGT. PCR amplification relied on 60 Vbeta primers (plus 13 Jbeta primers). Produced via immunoSEQ multiplex PCR; TCRdb's table is partial and in-frame only. The sample lists about 130,000 clones; roughly 79% were seen once. A remark on this clone: The antigen is undetermined.

This TCR derives from a woman aged 40-49 years in good health and CMV-seronegative. This chain uses TRBV6-1 with TRBJ2-5, with D possibly TRBD1 on 6 matching bases. Input material: PBMCs. The CDR3 region has the DNA TGTGCCAGCAGTGAATCCTCGGGACAATTGGGGGAGACCCAGTACTTC. As protein: CASSESSGQLGETQYF.